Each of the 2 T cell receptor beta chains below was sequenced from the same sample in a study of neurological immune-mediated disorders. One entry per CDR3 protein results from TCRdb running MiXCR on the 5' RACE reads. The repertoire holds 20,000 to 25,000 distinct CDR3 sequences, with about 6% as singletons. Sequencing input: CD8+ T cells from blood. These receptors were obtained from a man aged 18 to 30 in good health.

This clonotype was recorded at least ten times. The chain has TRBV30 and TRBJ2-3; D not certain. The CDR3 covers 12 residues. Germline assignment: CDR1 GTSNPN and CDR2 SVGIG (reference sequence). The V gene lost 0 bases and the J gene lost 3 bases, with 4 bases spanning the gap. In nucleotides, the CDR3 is TGTGCCTGGAGTGTACTTACAGATACGCAGTATTTT. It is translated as CAWSVLTDTQYF.

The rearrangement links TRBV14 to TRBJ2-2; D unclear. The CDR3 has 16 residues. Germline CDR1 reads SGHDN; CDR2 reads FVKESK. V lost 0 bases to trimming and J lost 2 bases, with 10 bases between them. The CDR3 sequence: CASSQERNYNTGELFF. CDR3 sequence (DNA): TGTGCCAGCAGCCAAGAGAGGAACTACAACACCGGGGAGCTGTTTTTT.